This is a list of T cell receptor beta chains from one sample in a study of blood T cell repertoires in COVID-19. Only in-frame clones appear in the TCRdb table, and some are missing; sequencing was by immunoSEQ multiplex PCR. The data contain about 230,000 clones, over 80% of them singletons. The sequenced sample consisted of peripheral blood. The origin of the receptors is a man aged 35 to 55 with acute or convalescent COVID-19. CDR3s include the opening cysteine and the closing phenylalanine or tryptophan. D genes are given only for firm matches. The listing skips clone size in some rows; elsewhere it reads once, few, many or a size class.

J: TRBJ2-1; size: -; V: TRBV7-9; D: TRBD2; CDR3: CASSLGGPTSGSWNEQFF; DNA: TGTGCCAGCAGCTTAGGGGGACCGACTAGCGGGAGCTGGAATGAGCAGTTCTTC
J: TRBJ2-1; size: -; V: TRBV5-1; D: TRBD2; CDR3: CASSLAVAGVGNEQFF; DNA: TGCGCCAGCAGCTTGGCCGTTGCGGGAGTAGGCAATGAGCAGTTCTTC
J: TRBJ1-1; size: -; V: TRBV6-5; D: -; CDR3: CASSYKPNTEAFF; DNA: TGTGCCAGCAGTTACAAGCCCAACACTGAAGCTTTCTTT
J: TRBJ1-1; size: -; V: TRBV6-4; D: -; CDR3: CASSSGPGEAFF; DNA: TGTGCCAGCAGTTCCGGCCCGGGGGAAGCTTTCTTT
J: TRBJ2-3; size: few; V: TRBV12-3/TRBV12-4; D: -; CDR3: CASSLGAGDTQYF; DNA: TGTGCCAGCAGTTTGGGAGCGGGAGATACGCAGTATTTT
J: TRBJ1-5; size: -; V: TRBV28; D: TRBD1; CDR3: CASRRGQSRGQPQHF; DNA: TGTGCCAGCAGGCGGGGACAGTCCCGGGGTCAGCCCCAGCATTTT
J: TRBJ2-1; size: -; V: TRBV9; D: -; CDR3: CASSAGGASSSYNEQFF; DNA: TGTGCCAGCAGCGCCGGCGGAGCTTCCAGCTCCTACAATGAGCAGTTCTTC
J: TRBJ2-1; size: -; V: TRBV9; D: -; CDR3: CASSVRDISYNEQFF; DNA: TGTGCCAGCAGCGTCCGGGACATCTCCTACAATGAGCAGTTCTTC
J: TRBJ2-5; size: -; V: TRBV7-3; D: -; CDR3: CASSLRSAAPGETQYF; DNA: TGTGCCAGCAGCTTAAGGTCGGCAGCACCGGGAGAGACCCAGTACTTC
J: TRBJ1-6; size: -; V: TRBV7-9; D: TRBD1; CDR3: CASSSYGGDRVSSPLHF; DNA: TGTGCCAGCAGCTCATACGGAGGGGACAGGGTCAGTTCACCCCTCCACTTT
J: TRBJ1-2; size: -; V: TRBV28; D: -; CDR3: CASSPPAAGLDGYTF; DNA: TGTGCCAGCAGTCCCCCTGCGGCGGGCTTGGATGGCTACACCTTC
J: TRBJ2-2; size: -; V: TRBV13; D: -; CDR3: CASSLRLSGELFF; DNA: TGTGCCAGCAGCTTACGACTGTCCGGGGAGCTGTTTTTT
J: TRBJ1-1; size: -; V: TRBV21-1; D: -; CDR3: CASSNHTDRLNTEAFF; DNA: TGTGCCAGCAGCAATCACACGGACAGGTTGAACACTGAAGCTTTCTTT
J: TRBJ2-7; size: few; V: TRBV5-1; D: TRBD2; CDR3: CASSFAGGYEQYF; DNA: TGCGCCAGCAGCTTCGCGGGAGGGTACGAGCAGTACTTC
J: TRBJ2-3; size: -; V: TRBV5-1; D: -; CDR3: CASSPRQGAFTDTQYF; DNA: TGCGCCAGCAGCCCTCGCCAGGGCGCCTTCACAGATACGCAGTATTTT
J: TRBJ2-7; size: -; V: TRBV6-5; D: TRBD2; CDR3: CASISLAGASYEQYF; DNA: TGTGCCAGCATTTCTCTAGCGGGAGCGAGCTACGAGCAGTACTTC
J: TRBJ2-3; size: -; V: TRBV7-2; D: -; CDR3: CASSSDWRTDTQYF; DNA: TGTGCCAGCAGCTCTGACTGGAGGACAGATACGCAGTATTTT
J: TRBJ1-5; size: -; V: TRBV4-1; D: -; CDR3: CASSHAPPGSPNQPQHF; DNA: TGCGCCAGCAGCCATGCCCCTCCGGGGAGCCCAAATCAGCCCCAGCATTTT
J: TRBJ1-2; size: few; V: TRBV12-3/TRBV12-4; D: -; CDR3: CASSPGKETSYTF; DNA: TGTGCCAGCAGTCCCGGGAAGGAGACGAGCTACACCTTC
J: TRBJ1-1; size: -; V: TRBV5-8; D: -; CDR3: CASSWDRDNEAFF; DNA: TGTGCCAGCAGCTGGGACCGGGACAATGAAGCTTTCTTT
J: TRBJ2-3; size: -; V: TRBV5-6; D: -; CDR3: CASSLDGPPSTDTQYF; DNA: TGTGCCAGCAGCTTGGACGGTCCTCCTAGCACAGATACGCAGTATTTT
J: TRBJ2-1; size: -; V: TRBV13; D: -; CDR3: CASSFLSGGVNEQFF; DNA: TGTGCCAGCAGCTTCCTCAGTGGAGGAGTGAATGAGCAGTTCTTC